These 15 T cell receptor beta chains were sequenced from one sample in a study of T cell repertoires in cytomegalovirus infection. One entry per CDR3 protein results from TCRdb running MiXCR on the reads. Of 46,000 or so distinct CDR3 sequences listed, approximately 22% were seen once; the top ten hold less than 20%. These receptors' antigens are unknown. The sample was PBMCs, sequenced either directly or after in vitro stimulation (not recorded which). The source is a human donor in good health (CMV status not recorded). Some clones in this sample may be carry-over from other donors' samples.

This clonotype was counted ten times or more. CDR3 DNA sequence: TGTGCCAGCAGTCGAACCGGGACAGCCTACGAGCAGTACTTC. As protein: CASSRTGTAYEQYF. The V call is TRBV12-3 or TRBV12-4, the J call TRBJ2-7, with TRBD1 identical over 7 bases. Germline trimming cut 5 bases from V and 2 bases from J; bases unmatched to any gene: 6. CDR3 length: 14 residues.

This clonotype appeared many times. The chain carries TRBV7-2 and TRBJ2-5; weak D call: TRBD2 (5 bases). Germline V lookup: CDR1 SGHTA, CDR2 FQGNSA. V was trimmed by 2 bases and J by 8 bases, leaving 15 bases between them. CDR3 length: 14 amino acids. The CDR3 DNA reads TGTGCCAGCAGCTTACGCGGGCCCTCTGACACCCAGTACTTC. Translation: CASSLRGPSDTQYF. The full variable domain, in which reference TRBV7-2 and TRBJ2-5 provide the parts outside the CDR3, is GAGVSQSPSNKVTEKGKDVELRCDPISGHTALYWYRQSLGQGLEFLIYFQGNSAPDKSGLPSDRFSAERTGGSVSTLTIQRTQQEDSAVYLCASSLRGPSDTQYFGPGTRLLVL.

This clonotype showed up just a few times. The chain combines TRBV2 with TRBJ2-3; a possible D gene is TRBD2 (5 bases). CDR1 and CDR2 from the germline V gene are SNHLY and FYNNEI. This CDR3 has 15 residues. Trimming left V 8 bases short and J 0 bases short, with 15 bases between. The CDR3 spells CASRKARTSTDTQYF. CDR3 bases: TGTGCCAGCCGAAAGGCCAGGACTAGCACAGATACGCAGTATTTT.

By share, this clonotype ranks as large. The chain carries TRBV7-8 and TRBJ2-7; 10 positions agree with TRBD2. V shed 7 bases, J shed 3 bases, and the junction held 12 bases outside the gene matches. CDR3 length: 16 amino acids. CDR1 and CDR2 (germline): SGHVS, FQNEAQ. This CDR3 is CASILGAAGGIYEQYF. CDR3 coding DNA: TGTGCCAGCATCCTGGGGGCAGCGGGGGGGATCTACGAGCAGTACTTC.

This clonotype was counted at least ten times. The chain combines TRBV2 with TRBJ2-7; D gene unclear. Germline V CDR1 and CDR2: SNHLY, FYNNEI. Trimming took off 4 bases at V and 4 bases at J, with 2 bases between the two ends. The CDR3 consists of 10 residues. The CDR3 loop reads CASSGYEQYF. CDR3 in DNA: TGTGCCAGCAGTGGATACGAGCAGTACTTC.

Many counts were recorded for this clonotype. CDR3 residues: CASSQRTGAYTQYF. As DNA, the CDR3 is TGTGCCAGCAGCCAAAGGACAGGAGCCTATACGCAGTATTTT. This sequence joins TRBV7-2 and TRBJ2-3; 7 bases line up with TRBD1. The CDR3 consists of 14 residues. Germline CDR1 is SGHTA and CDR2 is FQGNSA. V dropped 5 bases and J dropped 7; count of bases not matched to a gene: 9.

This clonotype appeared a few times. V gene TRBV9 combines with J gene TRBJ2-7; D is uncertain. This CDR3 is built from 15 residues. CDR1 is SGDLS, CDR2 YYNGEE, per germline. Trimming stripped 0 bases from V and 2 bases from J, with 12 bases between. The DNA of the CDR3 is TGTGCCAGCAGCGTAGAAATAGGTCCCACCTACGAGCAGTACTTC. Protein product: CASSVEIGPTYEQYF. Together with reference TRBV9 and TRBJ2-7, the CDR3 gives the full variable domain: DSGVTQTPKHLITATGQRVTLRCSPRSGDLSVYWYQQSLDQGLQFLIQYYNGEERAKGNILERFSAQQFPDLHSELNLSSLELGDSALYFCASSVEIGPTYEQYFGPGTRLTVT.

The V and J genes are TRBV20-1 and TRBJ2-7, with D unclear. Germline V lookup: CDR1 DFQATT, CDR2 SNEGSKA (reference sequence). V lost 2 bases, J lost 5 bases, and 13 bases lay in between. This CDR3 has 13 amino acids. The CDR3 DNA sequence: TGCAGTGCTAGATCTAGATCACTGGACGAGCAGTACTTC. Amino acids: CSARSRSLDEQYF.

The chain recombines TRBV9 with TRBJ2-7, with 8 bases aligning to TRBD2. This CDR3 has 17 residues. Looked up from germline, CDR1 is SGDLS and CDR2 is YYNGEE. V trimming: 4 bases; J trimming: 1 base; junction bases outside the gene matches: 13. This CDR3 reads CASSSSIGLAGSYEQYF. The CDR3 nucleotides read TGTGCCAGCAGCTCCTCCATTGGGCTAGCGGGTTCCTACGAGCAGTACTTC.

This clonotype was seen at least ten times. J is TRBJ2-7 and V is TRBV7-8; unclear D gene. With 3 bases removed from V and 0 bases from J, the gap between germline ends came to 12 bases. The CDR3 loop spans 15 amino acids. Germline V gene sequence: CDR1 SGHVS, CDR2 FQNEAQ. As DNA, the CDR3 is TGTGCCAGCAGCTTGATGGAATCCTCCTCCTACGAGCAGTACTTC. Its translation is CASSLMESSSYEQYF. Together with reference TRBV7-8 and TRBJ2-7, the CDR3 gives the full variable domain: GAGVSQSPRYKVAKRGQDVALRCDPISGHVSLFWYQQALGQGPEFLTYFQNEAQLDKSGLPSDRFFAERPEGSVSTLKIQRTQQEDSAVYLCASSLMESSSYEQYFGPGTRLTVT.

This rearrangement joins TRBV20-1 to TRBJ1-2; TRBD1 matches 7 bases. Germline CDR1 and CDR2: DFQATT and SNEGSKA (reference sequence). The CDR3 loop spans 12 amino acids. Losses at the gene ends were 5 bases for V and 9 bases for J; bases not matched to a gene: 9. Here the CDR3 DNA reads TGCAGTGCTGTAAGACAGGGACGACGCTACACCTTC. This gives the protein CSAVRQGRRYTF.

The CDR3 DNA reads as TGCAGCGCCTCAGAGGGGGCCGGGCAGCCCCAGCATTTT. This codes for CSASEGAGQPQHF. This rearrangement joins TRBV29-1 to TRBJ1-5; the match to TRBD1 covers 7 bases. The CDR3 has 13 amino acids. With V trimmed by 7 bases and J by 7 bases, 10 bases remained unmatched. The germline CDR1 and CDR2 sequences are SQVTM and ANQGSEA. Full variable domain (rest looked up from reference TRBV29-1 and TRBJ1-5): SAVISQKPSRDICQRGTSLTIQCQVDSQVTMMFWYRQQPGQSLTLIATANQGSEATYESGFVIDKFPISRPNLTFSTLTVSNMSPEDSSIYLCSASEGAGQPQHFGDGTRLSIL.

Notes on this clonotype: Being one base from a much bigger clone, this may be a read error. This chain's CDR3 is CASSLGGGTVTDTQYF. Here the CDR3 DNA reads TGTGCCAGCAGCTTAGGGGGCGGGACGGTGACAGATACGCAGTATTTT. V is TRBV7-2 and J is TRBJ2-3; D is possibly TRBD2 (6 bases). CDR3 length: 16 amino acids. Germline V gives CDR1 SGHTA, CDR2 FQGNSA. Trimming cost V 1 base and J 3 bases, with 14 bases left between them.

V usage is TRBV4-3 and J usage is TRBJ2-7; D is perhaps TRBD2 (5 bases). Per germline, CDR1 LGHNA and CDR2 YSLEER. V shed 3 bases and J shed 2 bases, with 17 bases lying between them. The CDR3 is 16 amino acids. CDR3: CASSHSRRRATYEQYF. For the CDR3, the DNA is TGCGCCAGCAGCCATTCCAGGAGGCGGGCTACCTACGAGCAGTACTTC.

J is TRBJ1-1 and V is TRBV6-5; TRBD1 matches 10 bases. The V and J ends lost 4 bases and 4 bases, in that order; junction bases with no gene match: 0. This CDR3 comprises 13 residues. Germline V CDR1 and CDR2: MNHEY, SVGAGI. This CDR3 reads CASSWDRGTEAFF. The CDR3 nucleotides are TGTGCCAGCAGTTGGGACAGGGGCACTGAAGCTTTCTTT.